This entry concerns a single T cell receptor beta chain. The sample belongs to a study of OX40 agonist ivuxolimab in advanced cancers. Germline CDR1 SNHLY, CDR2 FYNNEI. Deletions cut 4 bases from V and 1 base from J, with 7 bases between. CDR3 size: 13 residues. TCRdb's table, derived via immunoSEQ multiplex PCR, lists solely in-frame clones and lacks some. This table holds 70,000 or so clones, about 80% found once. The sequence was collected from an adult with an advanced solid tumor such as melanoma, head and neck, liver or kidney cancer. The chain carries TRBV2 and TRBJ1-1; D is possibly TRBD1 (5 bases). The sequencing used CD4+ or CD8+ T cells sorted from blood, collected in a trial of the OX40 agonist ivuxolimab. The CDR3 is CASSAQGNTEAFF. The DNA of the CDR3 is TGTGCCAGCAGTGCCCAGGGGAACACTGAAGCTTTCTTT. The full variable domain, its missing parts supplied by reference TRBV2 and TRBJ1-1, is EPEVTQTPSHQVTQMGQEVILRCVPISNHLYFYWYRQILGQKVEFLVSFYNNEISEKSEIFDDQFSVERPDGSNFTLKIRSTKLEDSAMYFCASSAQGNTEAFFGQGTRLTVV.